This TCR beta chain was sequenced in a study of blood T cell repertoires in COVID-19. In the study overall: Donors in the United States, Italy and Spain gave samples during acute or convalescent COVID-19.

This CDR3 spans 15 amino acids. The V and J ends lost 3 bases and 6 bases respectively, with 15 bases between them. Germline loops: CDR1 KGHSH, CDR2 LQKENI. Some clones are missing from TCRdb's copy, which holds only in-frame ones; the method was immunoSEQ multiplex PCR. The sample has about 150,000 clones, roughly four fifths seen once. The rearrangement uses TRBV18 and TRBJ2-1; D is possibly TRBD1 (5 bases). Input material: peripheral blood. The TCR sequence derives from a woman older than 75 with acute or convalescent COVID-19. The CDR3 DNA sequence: TGTGCCAGCTCACCGGATAGGGGTCCCCTCAATGAGCAGTTCTTC. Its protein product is CASSPDRGPLNEQFF.